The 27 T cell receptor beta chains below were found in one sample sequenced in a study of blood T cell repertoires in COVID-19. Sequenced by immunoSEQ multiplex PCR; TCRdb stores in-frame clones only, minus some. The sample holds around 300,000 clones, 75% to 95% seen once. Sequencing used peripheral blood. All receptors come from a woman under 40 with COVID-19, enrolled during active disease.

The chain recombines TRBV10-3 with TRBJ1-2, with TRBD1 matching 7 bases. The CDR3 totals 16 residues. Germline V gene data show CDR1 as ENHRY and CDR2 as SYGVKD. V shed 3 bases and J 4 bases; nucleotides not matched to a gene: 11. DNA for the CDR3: TGTGCCATCAGTGACCCGAGACAGGGAACCATCTATGGCTACACCTTC. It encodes CAISDPRQGTIYGYTF.

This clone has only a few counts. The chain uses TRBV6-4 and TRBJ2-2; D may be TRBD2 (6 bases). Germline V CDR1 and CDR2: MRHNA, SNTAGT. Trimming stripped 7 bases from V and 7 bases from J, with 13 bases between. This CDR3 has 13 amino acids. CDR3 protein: CASKPGEVGELFF. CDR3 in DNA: TGTGCCAGCAAGCCGGGAGAGGTCGGGGAGCTGTTTTTT.

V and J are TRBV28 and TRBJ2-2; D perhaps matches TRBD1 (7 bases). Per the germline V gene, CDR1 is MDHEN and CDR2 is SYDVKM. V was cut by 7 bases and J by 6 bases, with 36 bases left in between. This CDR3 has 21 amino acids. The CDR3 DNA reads TGTGCCAGCACCATCCTCCTCCCGGGACAGCAGGCCTTGGGAGGTTCCGGGGAGCTGTTTTTT. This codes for CASTILLPGQQALGGSGELFF.

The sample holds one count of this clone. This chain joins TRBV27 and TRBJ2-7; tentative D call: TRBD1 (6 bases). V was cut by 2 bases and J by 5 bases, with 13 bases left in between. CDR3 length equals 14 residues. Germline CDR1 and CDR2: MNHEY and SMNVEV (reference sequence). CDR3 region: CASSLTQGTHEQYF. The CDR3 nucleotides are TGTGCCAGCAGTTTAACCCAGGGGACCCACGAGCAGTACTTC.

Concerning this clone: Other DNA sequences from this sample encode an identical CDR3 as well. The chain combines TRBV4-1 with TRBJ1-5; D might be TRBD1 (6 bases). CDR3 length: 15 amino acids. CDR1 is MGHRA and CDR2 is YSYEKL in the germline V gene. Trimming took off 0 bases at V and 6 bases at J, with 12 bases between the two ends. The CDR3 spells CASSQDRRGGQPQHF. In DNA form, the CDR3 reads TGCGCCAGCAGCCAAGATAGGAGAGGGGGTCAGCCCCAGCATTTT.

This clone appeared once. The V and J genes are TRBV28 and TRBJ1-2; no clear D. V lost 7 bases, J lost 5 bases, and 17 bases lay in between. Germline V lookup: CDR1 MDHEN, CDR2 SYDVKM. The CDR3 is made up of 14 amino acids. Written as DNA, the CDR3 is TGTGCCAGCAATTCCGGCGGCAGCCTTTATGGCTACACCTTC. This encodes CASNSGGSLYGYTF.

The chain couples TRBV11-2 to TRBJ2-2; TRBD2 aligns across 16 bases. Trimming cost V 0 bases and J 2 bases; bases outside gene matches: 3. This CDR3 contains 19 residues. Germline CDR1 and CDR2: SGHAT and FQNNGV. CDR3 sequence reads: CASSLDGTSGRANTGELFF. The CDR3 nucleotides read TGTGCCAGCAGCTTAGACGGGACTAGCGGGAGGGCAAACACCGGGGAGCTGTTTTTT.

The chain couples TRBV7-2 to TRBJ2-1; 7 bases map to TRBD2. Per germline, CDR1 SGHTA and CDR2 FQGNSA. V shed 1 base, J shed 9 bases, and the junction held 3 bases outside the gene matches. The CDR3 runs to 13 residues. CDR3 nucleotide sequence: TGTGCCAGCAGCTTAGGCCTAGCGGTTGAGCAGTTCTTC. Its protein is CASSLGLAVEQFF.

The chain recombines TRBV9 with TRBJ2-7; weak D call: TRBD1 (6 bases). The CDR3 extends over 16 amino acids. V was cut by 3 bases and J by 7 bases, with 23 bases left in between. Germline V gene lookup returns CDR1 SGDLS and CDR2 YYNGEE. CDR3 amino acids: CASSGPTGRPSGEQYF. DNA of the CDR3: TGTGCCAGCAGCGGACCGACAGGACGCCCCTCGGGAGAGCAGTACTTC.

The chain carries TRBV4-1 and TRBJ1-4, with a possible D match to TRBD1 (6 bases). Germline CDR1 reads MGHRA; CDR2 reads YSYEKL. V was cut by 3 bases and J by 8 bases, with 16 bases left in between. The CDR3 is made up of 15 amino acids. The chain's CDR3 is CASSHPGQKDEKLFF. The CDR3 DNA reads TGCGCCAGCAGCCATCCGGGACAAAAGGACGAAAAACTGTTTTTT.

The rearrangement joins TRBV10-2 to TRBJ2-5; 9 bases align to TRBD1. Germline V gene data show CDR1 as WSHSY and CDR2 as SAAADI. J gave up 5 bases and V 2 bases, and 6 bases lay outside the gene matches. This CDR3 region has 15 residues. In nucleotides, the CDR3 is TGCGCCAGCAGTGAGGCCGGGACAGGGAGGGAGACCCAGTACTTC. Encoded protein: CASSEAGTGRETQYF.

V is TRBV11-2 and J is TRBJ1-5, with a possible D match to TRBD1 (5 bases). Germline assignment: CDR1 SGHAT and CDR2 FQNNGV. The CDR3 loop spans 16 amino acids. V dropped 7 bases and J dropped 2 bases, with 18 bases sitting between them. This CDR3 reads CASKPERRGGNQPQHF. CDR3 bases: TGTGCCAGCAAGCCGGAAAGGAGGGGCGGCAATCAGCCCCAGCATTTT.

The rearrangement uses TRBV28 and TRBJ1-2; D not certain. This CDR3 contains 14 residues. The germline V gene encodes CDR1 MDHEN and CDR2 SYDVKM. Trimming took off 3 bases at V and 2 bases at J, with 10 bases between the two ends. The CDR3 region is CASSLGSFNYGYTF. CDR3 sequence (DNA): TGTGCCAGCAGTTTGGGCAGCTTCAACTATGGCTACACCTTC.

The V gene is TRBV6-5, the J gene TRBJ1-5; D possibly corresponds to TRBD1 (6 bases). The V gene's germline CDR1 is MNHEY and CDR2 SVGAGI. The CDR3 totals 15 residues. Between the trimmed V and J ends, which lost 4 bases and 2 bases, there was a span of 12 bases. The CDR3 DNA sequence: TGTGCCAGCAGTTCTGGACAGTACGGCAATCAGCCCCAGCATTTT. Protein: CASSSGQYGNQPQHF.

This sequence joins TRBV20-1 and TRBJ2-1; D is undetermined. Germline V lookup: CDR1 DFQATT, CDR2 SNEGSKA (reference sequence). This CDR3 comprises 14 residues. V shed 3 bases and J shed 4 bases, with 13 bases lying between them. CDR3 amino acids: CSASSSVLYNEQFF. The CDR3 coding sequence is TGCAGTGCTAGTTCCAGCGTTCTTTACAATGAGCAGTTCTTC.

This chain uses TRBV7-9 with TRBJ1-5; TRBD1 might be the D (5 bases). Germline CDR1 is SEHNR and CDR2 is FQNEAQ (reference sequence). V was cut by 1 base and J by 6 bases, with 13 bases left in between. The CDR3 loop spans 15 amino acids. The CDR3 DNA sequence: TGTGCCAGCAGCTTAGGGGGAGGGGAAGGTCAGCCCCAGCATTTT. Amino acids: CASSLGGGEGQPQHF.

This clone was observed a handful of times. The CDR3, as DNA: TGTGCCAGCAGTGAGCGGCAGCAATTAAACACTGAAGCTTTCTTT. This translates into CASSERQQLNTEAFF. V usage is TRBV2 and J usage is TRBJ1-1; D unclear. The CDR3 is 15 residues long. The germline V gene has CDR1 SNHLY and CDR2 FYNNEI. The V and J ends lost 3 bases and 2 bases respectively, with 13 bases between them. Supplemented by reference TRBV2 and TRBJ1-1, the full variable domain reads EPEVTQTPSHQVTQMGQEVILRCVPISNHLYFYWYRQILGQKVEFLVSFYNNEISEKSEIFDDQFSVERPDGSNFTLKIRSTKLEDSAMYFCASSERQQLNTEAFFGQGTRLTVV.

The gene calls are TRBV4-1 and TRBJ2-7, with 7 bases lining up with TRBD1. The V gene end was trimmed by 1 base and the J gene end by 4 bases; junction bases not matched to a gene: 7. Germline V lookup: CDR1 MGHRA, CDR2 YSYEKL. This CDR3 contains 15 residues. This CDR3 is CASSQVEDRFYEQYF. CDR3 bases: TGCGCCAGCAGCCAAGTTGAGGACAGGTTTTACGAGCAGTACTTC.

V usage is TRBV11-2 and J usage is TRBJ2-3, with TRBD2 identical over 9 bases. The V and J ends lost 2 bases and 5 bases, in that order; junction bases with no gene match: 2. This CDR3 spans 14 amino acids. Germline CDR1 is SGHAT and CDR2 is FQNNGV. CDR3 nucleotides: TGTGCCAGCAGCTTAATTAGCGGGAGAGATACGCAGTATTTT. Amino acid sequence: CASSLISGRDTQYF.

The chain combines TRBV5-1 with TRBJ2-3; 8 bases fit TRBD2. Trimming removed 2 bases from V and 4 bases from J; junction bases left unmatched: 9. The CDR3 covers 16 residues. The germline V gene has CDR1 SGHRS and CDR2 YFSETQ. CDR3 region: CASSLPSGSGSDTQYF. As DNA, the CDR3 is TGCGCCAGCAGCTTACCGAGCGGGAGTGGTTCAGATACGCAGTATTTT.

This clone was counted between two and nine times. DNA for the CDR3: TGTGCCACCAGCAGTACAGGGGCCTCGTCGCGGGAAAAACTGTTTTTT. This encodes CATSSTGASSREKLFF. The J gene is TRBJ1-4, the V gene TRBV15; 7 bases are shared with TRBD1. Germline loops: CDR1 LNHNV, CDR2 YYDKDF (reference sequence). The V segment lost 3 bases and the J segment 8 bases; nucleotides outside the gene matches: 12. The CDR3 is 16 residues long. The whole variable domain, remainder taken from reference TRBV15 and TRBJ1-4, is DAMVIQNPRYQVTQFGKPVTLSCSQTLNHNVMYWYQQKSSQAPKLLFHYYDKDFNNEADTPDNFQSRRPNTSFCFLDIRSPGLGDTAMYLCATSSTGASSREKLFFGSGTQLSVL.

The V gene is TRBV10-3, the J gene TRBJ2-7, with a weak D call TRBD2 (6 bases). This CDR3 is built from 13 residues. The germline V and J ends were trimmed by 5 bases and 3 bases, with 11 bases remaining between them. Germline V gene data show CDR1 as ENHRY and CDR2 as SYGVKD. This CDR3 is CAISPGLNYEQYF. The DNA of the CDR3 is TGTGCCATCAGTCCGGGACTCAACTACGAGCAGTACTTC.

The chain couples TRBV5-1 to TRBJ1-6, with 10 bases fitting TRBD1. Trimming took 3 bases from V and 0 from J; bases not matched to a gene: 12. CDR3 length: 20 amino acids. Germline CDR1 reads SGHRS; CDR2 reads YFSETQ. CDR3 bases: TGCGCCAGCAGCTCACTAGGGACAGGGGCCTCCGGCTCCTATAATTCACCCCTCCACTTT. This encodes CASSSLGTGASGSYNSPLHF.

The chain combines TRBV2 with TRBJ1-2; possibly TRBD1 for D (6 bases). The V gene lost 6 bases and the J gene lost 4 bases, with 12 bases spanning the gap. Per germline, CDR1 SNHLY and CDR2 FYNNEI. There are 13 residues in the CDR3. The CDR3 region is CASSVGQFYGYTF. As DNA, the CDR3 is TGTGCCAGCAGCGTAGGACAGTTCTATGGCTACACCTTC.

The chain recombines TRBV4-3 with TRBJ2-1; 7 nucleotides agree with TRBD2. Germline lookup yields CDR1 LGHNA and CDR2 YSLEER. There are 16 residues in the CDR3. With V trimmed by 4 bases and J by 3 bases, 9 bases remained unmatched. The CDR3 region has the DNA TGCGCCAGCAGCCCCGCCGGCGAGCGGGACTACAATGAGCAGTTCTTC. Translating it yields CASSPAGERDYNEQFF.

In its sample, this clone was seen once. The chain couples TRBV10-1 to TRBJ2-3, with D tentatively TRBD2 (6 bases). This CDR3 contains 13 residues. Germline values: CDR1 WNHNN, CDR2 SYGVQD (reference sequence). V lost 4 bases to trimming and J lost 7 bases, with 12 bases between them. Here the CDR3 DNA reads TGCGCCAGCAGTGCGGGACTTCTAAATACGCAGTATTTT. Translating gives CASSAGLLNTQYF.

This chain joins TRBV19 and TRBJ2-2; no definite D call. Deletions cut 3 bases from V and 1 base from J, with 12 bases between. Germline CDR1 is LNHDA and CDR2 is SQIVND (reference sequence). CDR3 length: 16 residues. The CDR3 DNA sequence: TGTGCCAGTAGTATTTCGGCCGGCGGGAACACCGGGGAGCTGTTTTTT. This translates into CASSISAGGNTGELFF.